The rows below give T cell receptor beta chains drawn from one sample of a study of cytomegalovirus exposure and HLA in healthy donors. TCRdb's copy holds only in-frame clones and misses some; the assay was immunoSEQ multiplex PCR. Of roughly 150,000 clones detected, 80% to 85% appear once; the ten largest clones hold over 1.5%. The sequenced material came from PBMCs. Every receptor here comes from a woman younger than 35 in good health and CMV-seronegative. Both conserved end residues are part of each CDR3. Fields, in order: V gene, J gene, clone size, D gene, CDR3 DNA, CDR3 protein. D genes are given only for firm matches. Clone size, where shown, is once, few, many, or a class for clones that have expanded.

TRBV6-5	TRBJ1-5	.	TRBD1	TGTGCCAGCAGCCGGGACAGGGCAAATCAGCCCCAGCATTTT	CASSRDRANQPQHF
TRBV7-9	TRBJ1-2	.	.	TGTGCCAGCAGCTTACAATTACCGAAGCGAGGAGGTGGGTATGGCTACACCTTC	CASSLQLPKRGGGYGYTF
TRBV5-1	TRBJ1-2	few	TRBD1	TGCGCCAGCAGCCCGGGACAGAACTATGGCTACACCTTC	CASSPGQNYGYTF
TRBV27	TRBJ1-6	.	TRBD1	TGTGCCAGCAGTTTATTACAGGGGAGCTCACCCCTCCACTTT	CASSLLQGSSPLHF
TRBV4-1	TRBJ2-2	.	.	TGCGCCAGCAGCCAATTATTCCCAGGGACCGGGGAGCTGTTTTTT	CASSQLFPGTGELFF
TRBV19	TRBJ1-1	.	TRBD1	TGTGCCAGTAGGACACAACAGGGGTACACTGAAGCTTTCTTT	CASRTQQGYTEAFF
TRBV11-2	TRBJ1-1	.	.	TGTGCCAGCAGCTTAGAAGCTTACACTGAAGCTTTCTTT	CASSLEAYTEAFF
TRBV5-1	TRBJ1-2	.	.	TGCGCCAGCAGCTTGTCACGGGGGGACTATGGCTACACCTTC	CASSLSRGDYGYTF
TRBV18	TRBJ2-6	.	TRBD1	TGTGCCAGCTCAAACCGGAGGGACAGGGGGCTTTCGGGGGCCAACGTCCTGACTTTC	CASSNRRDRGLSGANVLTF
TRBV27	TRBJ2-2	few	.	TGTGCCAGCAGTGAGCGCCCCCGGTACACCGGGGAGCTGTTTTTT	CASSERPRYTGELFF
TRBV2	TRBJ2-6	.	.	TGTGCCAGCAGTACTATGCACAGCCGATCCCCTGGGGCCAACGGCCTGACTTTC	CASSTMHSRSPGANGLTF
TRBV25-1	TRBJ1-1	.	.	TGTGCCAGCAGCGCAACAGGGAGAAACACTGAAGCTTTCTTT	CASSATGRNTEAFF
TRBV28	TRBJ2-7	.	.	TGTGCCAGCAGGGAGCGCTACGAGCAGTACTTC	CASRERYEQYF
TRBV7-2	TRBJ1-4	.	TRBD1	TGTGCCAGCAGCTTAACCCCAGGGGGCACTAATGAAAAACTGTTTTTT	CASSLTPGGTNEKLFF
TRBV28	TRBJ1-3	.	.	TGTGCCAGCAGCTCCCCCAGGGTCTCTGGAAACACCATATATTTT	CASSSPRVSGNTIYF
TRBV5-4	TRBJ1-1	few	.	TGTGCCAGCAGCTTCGCGGGACCCGGCACTGAAGCTTTCTTT	CASSFAGPGTEAFF
TRBV18	TRBJ1-2	once	.	TGTGCCAGCTCACCAGGGGCAGAGGTCGGGGGCTACACCTTC	CASSPGAEVGGYTF
TRBV4-1	TRBJ2-1	.	.	TGCGCCAGCAGCTTAGCGCAGAGCTCCTACAATGAGCAGTTCTTC	CASSLAQSSYNEQFF
TRBV30	TRBJ2-5	.	.	TGTGCCTGGAGTGTAAGGACTTTGGAGACCCAGTACTTC	CAWSVRTLETQYF
TRBV6-1	TRBJ1-2	.	.	TGTGCCAGCAGTGAGTTTGGACAGCTGAACTATGGCTACACCTTC	CASSEFGQLNYGYTF
TRBV27	TRBJ2-7	.	.	TGTGCCAGCAGAAGTCGGCGGAGGGAGCAGTACTTC	CASRSRRREQYF
TRBV11-2	TRBJ2-3	.	.	TGTGCCAGCAGCTTAGTAGTGGGCGGGAGCACAGATACGCAGTATTTT	CASSLVVGGSTDTQYF
TRBV6-1	TRBJ1-1	.	.	TGTGCCAGCAGGGAAACTATGAACACTGAAGCTTTCTTT	CASRETMNTEAFF
TRBV30	TRBJ2-2	once	.	TGTGCCTGGACGACAGCGCTCACCGGGGAGCTGTTTTTT	CAWTTALTGELFF
TRBV19	TRBJ1-2	.	TRBD1	TGTGCCAGTAGTGTGGGGACAGGGGGCTATTATGGCTACACCTTC	CASSVGTGGYYGYTF